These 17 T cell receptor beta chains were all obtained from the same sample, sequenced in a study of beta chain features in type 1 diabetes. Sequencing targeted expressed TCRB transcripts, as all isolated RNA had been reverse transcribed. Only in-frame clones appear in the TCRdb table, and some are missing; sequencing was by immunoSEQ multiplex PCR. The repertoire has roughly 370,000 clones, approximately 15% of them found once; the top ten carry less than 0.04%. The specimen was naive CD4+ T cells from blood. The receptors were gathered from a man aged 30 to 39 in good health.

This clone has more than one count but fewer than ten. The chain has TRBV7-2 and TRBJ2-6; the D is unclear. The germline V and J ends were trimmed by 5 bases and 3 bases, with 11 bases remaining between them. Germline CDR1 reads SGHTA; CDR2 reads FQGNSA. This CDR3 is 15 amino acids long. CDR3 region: CASSQGVGGANVLTF. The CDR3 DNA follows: TGTGCCAGCAGCCAAGGCGTGGGTGGGGCCAACGTCCTGACTTTC.

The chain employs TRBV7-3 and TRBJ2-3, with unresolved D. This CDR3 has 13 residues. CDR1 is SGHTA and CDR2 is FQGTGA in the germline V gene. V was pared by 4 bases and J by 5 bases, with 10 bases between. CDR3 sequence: CASSSPGGDTQYF. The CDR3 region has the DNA TGTGCCAGCAGCTCCCCTGGCGGAGATACGCAGTATTTT.

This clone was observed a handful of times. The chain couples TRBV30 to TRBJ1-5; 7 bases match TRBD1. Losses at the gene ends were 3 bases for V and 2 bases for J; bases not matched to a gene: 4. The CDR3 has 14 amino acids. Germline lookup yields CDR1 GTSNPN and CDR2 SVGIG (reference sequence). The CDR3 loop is CAWSPTGGNQPQHF. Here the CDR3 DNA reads TGTGCCTGGAGCCCAACAGGGGGCAATCAGCCCCAGCATTTT. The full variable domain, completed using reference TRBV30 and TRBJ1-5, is SQTIHQWPATLVQPVGSPLSLECTVEGTSNPNLYWYRQAAGRGLQLLFYSVGIGQISSEVPQNLSASRPQDRQFILSSKKLLLSDSGFYLCAWSPTGGNQPQHFGDGTRLSIL.

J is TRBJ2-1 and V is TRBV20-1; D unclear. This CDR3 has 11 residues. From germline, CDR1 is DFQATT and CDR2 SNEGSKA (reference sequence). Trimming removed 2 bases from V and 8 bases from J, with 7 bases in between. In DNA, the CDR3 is TGCAGTGCTAGATTCGTGGATGAGCAGTTCTTC. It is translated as CSARFVDEQFF.

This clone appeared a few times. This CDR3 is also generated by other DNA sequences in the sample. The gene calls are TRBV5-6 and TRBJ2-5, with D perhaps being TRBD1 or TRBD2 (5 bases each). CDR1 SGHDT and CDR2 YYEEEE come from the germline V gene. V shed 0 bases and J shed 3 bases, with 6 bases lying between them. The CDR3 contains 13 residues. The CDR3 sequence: CASSLVGEETQYF. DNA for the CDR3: TGTGCCAGCAGCTTGGTGGGGGAAGAGACCCAGTACTTC. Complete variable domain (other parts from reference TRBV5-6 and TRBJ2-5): DAGVTQSPTHLIKTRGQQVTLRCSPKSGHDTVSWYQQALGQGPQFIFQYYEEEERQRGNFPDRFSGHQFPNYSSELNVNALLLGDSALYLCASSLVGEETQYFGPGTRLLVL.

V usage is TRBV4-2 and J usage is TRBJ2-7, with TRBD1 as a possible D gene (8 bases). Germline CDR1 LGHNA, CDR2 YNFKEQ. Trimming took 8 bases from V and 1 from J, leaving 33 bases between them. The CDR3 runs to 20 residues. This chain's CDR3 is CASLTPRGRGGTRESYEQYV. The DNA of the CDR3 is TGTGCCAGCTTAACGCCCAGGGGGCGCGGGGGCACGCGCGAATCCTACGAGCAGTACGTC.

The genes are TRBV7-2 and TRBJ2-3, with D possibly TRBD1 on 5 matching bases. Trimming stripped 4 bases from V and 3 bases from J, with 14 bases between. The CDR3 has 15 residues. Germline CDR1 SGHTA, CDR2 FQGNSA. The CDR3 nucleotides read TGTGCCAGCAGCTCACTAAGACAGACTACAGATACGCAGTATTTT. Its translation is CASSSLRQTTDTQYF.

CDR3 nucleotide sequence: TGCAGTGCTAACAGGGGGTACGAGCAGTACTTC. Its protein product is CSANRGYEQYF. The chain uses TRBV20-1 and TRBJ2-7; TRBD1 matches 8 bases. V gave up 4 bases and J gave up 4 bases; unmatched junction bases: 0. The CDR3 is 11 amino acids. Germline loops: CDR1 DFQATT, CDR2 SNEGSKA (reference sequence).

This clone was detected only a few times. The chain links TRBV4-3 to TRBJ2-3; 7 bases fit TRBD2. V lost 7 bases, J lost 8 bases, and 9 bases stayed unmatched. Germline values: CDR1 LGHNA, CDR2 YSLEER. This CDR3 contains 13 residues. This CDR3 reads CASTLKRGGTQYF. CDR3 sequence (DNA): TGCGCCAGCACCCTCAAGCGGGGTGGTACGCAGTATTTT.

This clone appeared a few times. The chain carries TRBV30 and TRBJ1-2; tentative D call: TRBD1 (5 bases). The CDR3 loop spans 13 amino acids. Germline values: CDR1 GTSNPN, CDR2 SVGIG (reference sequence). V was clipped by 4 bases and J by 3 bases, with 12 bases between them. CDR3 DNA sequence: TGTGCCTGGACCCAGGGTGCCGACTATGGCTACACCTTC. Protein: CAWTQGADYGYTF.

The CDR3: CASSADRGPGEQYF. The CDR3, as DNA: TGTGCCAGCAGCGCGGACCGGGGCCCGGGGGAGCAGTACTTC. The chain joins TRBV9 to TRBJ2-7; possibly TRBD1 or TRBD2 for D (5 bases each). Looked up from germline, CDR1 is SGDLS and CDR2 is YYNGEE. The CDR3 runs 14 residues. Trimming stripped 3 bases from V and 7 bases from J, with 17 bases between.

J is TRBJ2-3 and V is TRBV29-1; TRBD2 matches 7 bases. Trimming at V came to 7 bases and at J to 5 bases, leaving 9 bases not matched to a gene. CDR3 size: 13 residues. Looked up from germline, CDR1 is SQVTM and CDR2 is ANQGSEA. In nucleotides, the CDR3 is TGCAGCGATACTCCAGCGGGATTAGATACGCAGTATTTT. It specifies CSDTPAGLDTQYF.

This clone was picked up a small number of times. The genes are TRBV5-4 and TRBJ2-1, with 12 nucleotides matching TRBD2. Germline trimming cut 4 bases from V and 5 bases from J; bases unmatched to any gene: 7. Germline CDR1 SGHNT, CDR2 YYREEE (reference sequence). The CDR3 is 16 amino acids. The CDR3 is CASSRGLAGRNNEQFF. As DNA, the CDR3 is TGTGCCAGCAGCCGCGGACTAGCGGGGCGCAACAATGAGCAGTTCTTC.

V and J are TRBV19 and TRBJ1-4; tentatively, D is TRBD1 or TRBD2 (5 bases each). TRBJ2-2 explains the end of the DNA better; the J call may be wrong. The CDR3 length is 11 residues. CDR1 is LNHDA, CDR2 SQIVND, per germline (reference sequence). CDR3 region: CASSPGRELFF. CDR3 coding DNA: TGTGCCAGTTCCCCGGGGCGGGAGCTGTTTTTT.

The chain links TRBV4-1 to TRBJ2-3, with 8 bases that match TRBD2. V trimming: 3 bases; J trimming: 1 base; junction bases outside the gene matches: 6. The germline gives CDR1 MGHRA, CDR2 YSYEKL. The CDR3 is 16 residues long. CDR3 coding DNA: TGCGCCAGCAGCCAGAAAGCGGGGGAGGGCACAGATACGCAGTATTTT. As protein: CASSQKAGEGTDTQYF.

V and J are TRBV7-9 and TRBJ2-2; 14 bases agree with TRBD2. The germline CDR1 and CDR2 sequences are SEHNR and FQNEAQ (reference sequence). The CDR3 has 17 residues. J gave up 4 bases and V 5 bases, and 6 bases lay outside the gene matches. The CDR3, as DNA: TGTGCCAGCAGCCGGACTAGCGGGAGGAGCATCACCGGGGAGCTGTTTTTT. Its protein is CASSRTSGRSITGELFF. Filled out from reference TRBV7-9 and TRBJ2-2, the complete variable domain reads DTGVSQNPRHKITKRGQNVTFRCDPISEHNRLYWYRQTLGQGPEFLTYFQNEAQLEKSRLLSDRFSAERPKGSFSTLEIQRTEQGDSAMYLCASSRTSGRSITGELFFGEGSRLTVL.

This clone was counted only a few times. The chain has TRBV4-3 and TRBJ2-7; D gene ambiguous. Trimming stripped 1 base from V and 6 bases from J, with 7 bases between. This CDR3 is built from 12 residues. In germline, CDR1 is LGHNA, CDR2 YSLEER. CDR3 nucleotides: TGCGCCAGCAGCCAAGGTCTTGCCGAGCAGTACTTC. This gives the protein CASSQGLAEQYF.